Presented here are 18 T cell receptor beta chains from one specimen sequenced in a study of blood T cell repertoires in COVID-19. Repertoires were generated with immunoSEQ multiplex PCR, while TCRdb's copy carries only in-frame clones and drops some. The sample carries 150,000 or so clones, under 90% recorded once. The sample taken for sequencing was PBMCs or T cells enriched from blood (not recorded which). Every receptor here comes from a man in his fifties or sixties who had recovered from COVID-19.

V usage is TRBV27 and J usage is TRBJ1-1; no reliable D call. V was trimmed by 5 bases and J by 1 base, leaving 8 bases between them. The CDR3 extends over 13 amino acids. Germline CDR1 and CDR2: MNHEY and SMNVEV (reference sequence). The CDR3 bases are TGTGCCAGCAGTCCCGGTGGGAACACTGAAGCTTTCTTT. It yields the protein CASSPGGNTEAFF.

The chain employs TRBV10-2 and TRBJ2-2; 10 bases map to TRBD1. The V segment lost 7 bases and the J segment 4 bases; nucleotides outside the gene matches: 12. Germline V gene lookup returns CDR1 WSHSY and CDR2 SAAADI. The CDR3 length is 17 residues. CDR3 residues: CASIEARQGAGTGELFF. The CDR3 nucleotides are TGCGCCAGCATCGAGGCCCGACAGGGGGCTGGCACCGGGGAGCTGTTTTTT.

The chain uses TRBV12-3 or TRBV12-4 and TRBJ1-5; D possibly corresponds to TRBD1 (6 bases). Between the trimmed V and J ends, which lost 6 bases and 9 bases, there was a span of 15 bases. The CDR3 is 13 residues long. The CDR3 nucleotides read TGTGCCAGCAGCTCACAGGGTCCTGGGCCCCAGCATTTT. It yields the protein CASSSQGPGPQHF.

This chain connects TRBV5-1 to TRBJ1-2, with 9 bases lining up with TRBD1. V dropped 2 bases and J dropped 7; count of bases not matched to a gene: 9. CDR1 and CDR2 from the germline V gene are SGHRS and YFSETQ. CDR3 length: 15 residues. CDR3 DNA sequence: TGCGCCAGCAGCTTCCTACCGGGACAGGGCTCTGGCTACACCTTC. Translation: CASSFLPGQGSGYTF. Filled out from reference TRBV5-1 and TRBJ1-2, the complete variable domain reads KAGVTQTPRYLIKTRGQQVTLSCSPISGHRSVSWYQQTPGQGLQFLFEYFSETQRNKGNFPGRFSGRQFSNSRSEMNVSTLELGDSALYLCASSFLPGQGSGYTFGSGTRLTVV.

The CDR3 protein is CASSPEYRGVGYTF. CDR3 in DNA: TGTGCCAGCTCACCAGAGTACAGGGGTGTGGGCTACACCTTC. This chain joins TRBV18 and TRBJ1-2; 7 positions match TRBD1. Germline V gives CDR1 KGHSH, CDR2 LQKENI. J lost 8 bases, V lost 2 bases, and 8 bases had no gene match. The CDR3 extends over 14 amino acids.

The J gene is TRBJ2-1, the V gene TRBV2; tentative D call: TRBD2 (6 bases). Per the germline V gene, CDR1 is SNHLY and CDR2 is FYNNEI. Trimming cost V 10 bases and J 2 bases, with 15 bases left between them. The CDR3 contains 14 residues. This CDR3 reads CATKAGGAYNEQFF. The CDR3 DNA is TGTGCCACTAAGGCGGGCGGGGCCTACAATGAGCAGTTCTTC.

The chain is built from TRBV11-2 and TRBJ1-1; 8 bases line up with TRBD1. J gave up 3 bases and V 7 bases, and 13 bases lay outside the gene matches. The V gene's germline CDR1 is SGHAT and CDR2 FQNNGV. The CDR3 sequence is 16 residues long. CDR3 in DNA: TGTGCCAGCACCCCCCTCAGGGGGCCCTGGGACACTGAAGCTTTCTTT. Residues: CASTPLRGPWDTEAFF.

The V call is TRBV3-1 (or the pseudogene TRBV3-2), the J call TRBJ2-7; a weak D match, TRBD1 (6 bases). V lost 0 bases, J lost 1 base, and 19 bases lay in between. The germline CDR1 and CDR2 sequences are LGHDT and YNNKEL (reference sequence). The CDR3 runs to 18 residues. The CDR3 nucleotides read TGTGCCAGCAGCCAAGATTCAGACAGGACAGCGATATCCTACGAGCAGTACTTC. Amino acid sequence: CASSQDSDRTAISYEQYF.

This rearrangement joins TRBV7-9 to TRBJ1-2; TRBD1 matches at 9 bases. Germline CDR1 is SEHNR and CDR2 is FQNEAQ (reference sequence). CDR3 length: 19 amino acids. J lost 5 bases, V lost 3 bases, and 19 bases had no gene match. The CDR3 reads CASSLYLRTGDCGAYGYTF. DNA for the CDR3: TGTGCCAGCAGCTTGTATTTGAGGACAGGGGATTGTGGAGCGTATGGCTACACCTTC.

This clone was recorded only once. V and J are TRBV30 and TRBJ2-7, with TRBD1 matching over 10 bases. The germline CDR1 and CDR2 sequences are GTSNPN and SVGIG (reference sequence). The ends lost 5 bases at V and 1 base at J; junction bases unmatched: 5. The CDR3 totals 14 residues. The CDR3, as DNA: TGTGCCTGGGGGGACAGGGGATTATCCTACGAGCAGTACTTC. This gives the protein CAWGDRGLSYEQYF.

V gene TRBV30 combines with J gene TRBJ1-3, with D hard to call. V was trimmed by 3 bases and J by 2 bases, leaving 14 bases between them. Looked up from germline, CDR1 is GTSNPN and CDR2 is SVGIG (reference sequence). The CDR3 spans 15 residues. The CDR3 loop is CAWSLLGIAGNTIYF. CDR3 DNA: TGTGCCTGGAGCCTGCTCGGGATTGCTGGAAACACCATATATTTT.

This chain joins TRBV18 and TRBJ2-1, with D perhaps TRBD1 (5 bases). CDR1 is KGHSH and CDR2 is LQKENI in the germline V gene. V was clipped by 3 bases and J by 9 bases, with 15 bases between them. CDR3 length: 14 amino acids. CDR3 DNA sequence: TGTGCCAGCTCACCCACCATCGTGGGGCGTGAGCAGTTCTTC. It specifies CASSPTIVGREQFF.

The gene calls are TRBV28 and TRBJ1-1; D gene ambiguous. V was cut by 6 bases and J by 0 bases, with 14 bases left in between. Germline lookup yields CDR1 MDHEN and CDR2 SYDVKM. CDR3 length equals 15 residues. The CDR3 spells CASSPWPDMNTEAFF. The CDR3 DNA reads TGTGCCAGCAGCCCTTGGCCCGATATGAACACTGAAGCTTTCTTT.

The DNA for the CDR3 is TGCGCCAGCGCCTTAGGGGACAGGATGAGGGAAAAACTGTTTTTT. This codes for CASALGDRMREKLFF. The chain couples TRBV5-1 to TRBJ1-4; TRBD1 matches 8 bases. CDR1 is SGHRS and CDR2 is YFSETQ in the germline V gene. J lost 8 bases, V lost 7 bases, and 13 bases had no gene match. This CDR3 is 15 amino acids long.

J is TRBJ2-1 and V is TRBV9; TRBD2 agrees at 7 bases. V lost 0 bases, J lost 10 bases, and 4 bases stayed unmatched. Germline values: CDR1 SGDLS, CDR2 YYNGEE. This CDR3 is 13 amino acids long. The CDR3 loop reads CASSVEPAGEQFF. CDR3 sequence (DNA): TGTGCCAGCAGCGTAGAGCCAGCGGGGGAGCAGTTCTTC. The full variable domain, in which reference TRBV9 and TRBJ2-1 provide the parts outside the CDR3, is DSGVTQTPKHLITATGQRVTLRCSPRSGDLSVYWYQQSLDQGLQFLIQYYNGEERAKGNILERFSAQQFPDLHSELNLSSLELGDSALYFCASSVEPAGEQFFGPGTRLTVL.

The chain's CDR3 is CASSFQRGGVDTQYF. The CDR3 nucleotides read TGTGCCAGCAGCTTCCAGCGGGGGGGCGTAGATACGCAGTATTTT. The chain carries TRBV5-6 and TRBJ2-3, with 10 bases identical to TRBD2. CDR3 length equals 15 residues. Per the germline V gene, CDR1 is SGHDT and CDR2 is YYEEEE. The J segment lost 5 bases and the V segment lost 2 bases, leaving 5 bases of the junction unmatched.

The rearrangement links TRBV19 to TRBJ2-4; perhaps TRBD2 as D (5 bases). The CDR3 loop spans 17 amino acids. V lost 4 bases, J lost 0 bases, and 16 bases lay in between. Germline V gives CDR1 LNHDA, CDR2 SQIVND (reference sequence). The CDR3 is CASSRPLGRLAKNIQYF. CDR3 in DNA: TGTGCCAGTAGTAGGCCCCTAGGGAGACTAGCCAAAAACATTCAGTACTTC.

The count of this clone is one. The chain joins TRBV5-1 to TRBJ1-2, with 7 bases lining up with TRBD1. Germline values: CDR1 SGHRS, CDR2 YFSETQ. This CDR3 spans 15 amino acids. Trimming at V came to 1 base and at J to 5 bases, leaving 8 bases not matched to a gene. The CDR3 loop is CASSLFGTVGYGYTF. The CDR3, as DNA: TGCGCCAGCAGCTTGTTCGGGACAGTTGGTTATGGCTACACCTTC.